These 4 T cell receptor beta chains came from one sample sequenced in a study of blood T cell repertoires in COVID-19. Using immunoSEQ multiplex PCR, the repertoire was profiled, and TCRdb retains in-frame clones only, with some absent. The repertoire holds roughly 120,000 clones, about 90% seen once, with around 2% in the top ten. Specimen: peripheral blood. The receptors shown here come from a man aged 45-65 years with COVID-19, enrolled during active disease.

The count of this clone is one. The chain is built from TRBV7-8 and TRBJ2-3; 10 nucleotides line up with TRBD1. The CDR3 is made up of 15 amino acids. Germline values: CDR1 SGHVS, CDR2 FQNEAQ. Germline trimming cut 0 bases from V and 4 bases from J; bases unmatched to any gene: 1. CDR3 DNA sequence: TGTGCCAGCAGCTTAGCGGGACAGGGGCCAGATACGCAGTATTTT. This sequence encodes CASSLAGQGPDTQYF.

This chain uses TRBV28 with TRBJ2-3; 8 nucleotides line up with TRBD2. Looked up from germline, CDR1 is MDHEN and CDR2 is SYDVKM. The CDR3 has 15 amino acids. V lost 7 bases to trimming and J lost 3 bases; unmatched junction nucleotides: 9. In DNA form, the CDR3 reads TGTGCCAGCAATCCTGCGGGCGGGGGGACAGATACGCAGTATTTT. This translates into CASNPAGGGTDTQYF.

The CDR3 DNA reads TGTGCCAGCAGAAAACAGGGGGGGACTGAAGCTTTCTTT. It codes for CASRKQGGTEAFF. The chain combines TRBV12-3 or TRBV12-4 with TRBJ1-1; 8 nucleotides line up with TRBD1. J gave up 5 bases and V 6 bases, and 5 bases lay outside the gene matches. The CDR3 runs to 13 residues.

The chain's CDR3 is CASRAGTHGYTF. The CDR3 DNA follows: TGTGCCAGCAGGGCCGGGACACATGGCTACACCTTC. V and J are TRBV6-6 and TRBJ1-2, with D possibly being TRBD1 (6 bases). CDR1 is MNHNY and CDR2 is SVGAGI in the germline V gene (reference sequence). V gave up 6 bases and J gave up 6 bases, with 11 bases separating them. This CDR3 is 12 amino acids long.